A selection of T cell receptor beta chains follows, all from one sample in a study of Ad26.COV2.S vaccination and SARS-CoV-2 variants. Produced via immunoSEQ multiplex PCR; TCRdb's table is partial and in-frame only. The sample lists about 400,000 clones, approximately 83% seen once, with about 7.1% in the top ten. The specimen was peripheral blood, collected in a trial of Ad26.COV2.S vaccine versus placebo. The source is a person aged 18-65 years who received the Ad26.COV2.S COVID-19 vaccine or a placebo. Each CDR3 is given without its conserved first and last residue. The order of the fields is J gene, V gene, CDR3 protein.

TRBJ2-7,TRBV5-1,ASSRIQGIHEQY
TRBJ1-2,TRBV7-9,ASSYGREGKGYT
TRBJ1-1,TRBV19,ASSTYRAVVTEAF
TRBJ1-2,TRBV29-1,SVEVGQGNYGYT
TRBJ1-1,TRBV18,ASSPAGAPEAF
TRBJ1-2,TRBV14,ASSQAYSYGYT
TRBJ1-5,TRBV10-3,AISDQGQGSNQPQH
TRBJ2-1,TRBV4-3,ASSQGLLNNEQF
TRBJ2-1,TRBV13,ASSLPPRGTYNEQF
TRBJ2-4,TRBV9,ASSVTSGGAGNIQY
TRBJ2-3,TRBV2,ASSLDRGGSDTQY
TRBJ2-1,TRBV4-3,ASSQDGYNEQF
TRBJ2-7,TRBV10-2,ASQGLAAYEQY
TRBJ2-7,TRBV2,ASSLDRGEQY
TRBJ2-1,TRBV10-1,ASRTSGLNEQF
TRBJ2-1,TRBV10-3,AISGTSGSDEQF
TRBJ2-3,TRBV6-2/TRBV6-3,ASSYLGSGGTDTQY
TRBJ2-3,TRBV5-4,ASSLETDTQY
TRBJ2-7,TRBV19,ASMAFEGTGMKEQY
TRBJ2-3,TRBV6-1,ASSEGGGRGKDTQY
TRBJ2-7,TRBV12-3/TRBV12-4,ASSSSYEQY
TRBJ2-5,TRBV7-9,ASSSSLAWVETQY
TRBJ2-7,TRBV19,ASSHPGQGTYEQY
TRBJ1-2,TRBV6-5,ASSPGQGGYGYT
TRBJ1-1,TRBV5-1,ASSRVAGANTEAF
TRBJ1-5,TRBV11-3,ASSLRTGDNQPQH
TRBJ2-7,TRBV11-2,ASSFSAGTYEQY
TRBJ1-6,TRBV7-2,ASSPPGSAYNSPLH
TRBJ2-3,TRBV4-2,ASSPSGGAEEDTQY
TRBJ1-1,TRBV6-5,ASSYHGVHTEAF
TRBJ1-6,TRBV3-1/TRBV3-2,ASSQVKGVSPLH
TRBJ2-7,TRBV18,ASSQSRGDEQY
TRBJ1-1,TRBV18,ASSSGTGLEAF
TRBJ1-3,TRBV5-1,ASSLAGPAYGNTIY
TRBJ1-2,TRBV5-1,ASSRESNYGYT
TRBJ2-7,TRBV7-2,ASSFGGGYEQY
TRBJ1-1,TRBV15,ATSRDQFQHF
TRBJ1-4,TRBV4-1,ASSQDGTGVGKLF
TRBJ2-7,TRBV6-1,ASSGGDRGPTYEQY
TRBJ2-5,TRBV18,ASSWGRKETQY
TRBJ2-2,TRBV18,ASSPLKGRTGELF
TRBJ1-2,TRBV2,ASRGWTERSYGYT
TRBJ1-5,TRBV5-4,ASSLLPGMGDQPQH
TRBJ1-1,TRBV25-1,ASTLSGGSQAF
TRBJ2-6,TRBV5-4,ASSPPPQSGANVLT
TRBJ2-1,TRBV7-2,ASSLGTLPEQF
TRBJ1-1,TRBV4-1,ASSQDGNRAPEAF
TRBJ2-2,TRBV5-4,ASSSGLTNTGELF
TRBJ2-1,TRBV6-6,ASSRQGTGSNEQF
TRBJ2-7,TRBV30,AWSVVEAGEQY
TRBJ2-1,TRBV27,ASSLTSGDFSSYNEQF
TRBJ2-6,TRBV30,AWSRGRARSGANVLT
TRBJ1-3,TRBV5-4,ASSPQLSGNTIY
TRBJ2-1,TRBV9,ASSPVIGGNEQF
TRBJ1-2,TRBV5-5,ASSLVGRDYGYT
TRBJ2-1,TRBV6-4,ASSDFEGLAGAEPPDNEQF